A selection of T cell receptor beta chains follows, all from one sample in a study of blood T cell repertoires in COVID-19. Some clones are missing from TCRdb's copy, which holds only in-frame ones; the method was immunoSEQ multiplex PCR. The sample shows about 92,000 clones, 60% to 85% of them seen only once. Material for sequencing was peripheral blood. These receptors were taken from a man aged 45-65 years who had recovered from COVID-19. CDR3s include the opening cysteine and the closing phenylalanine or tryptophan. A D gene is named only where the DNA matches it firmly.

d_gene	v_gene	j_gene	CDR3aa
NA	TRBV5-6	TRBJ1-5	CASSLGGRINQPQHF
NA	TRBV7-2	TRBJ2-2	CASRLIQGTGELFF
NA	TRBV12-3/TRBV12-4	TRBJ2-5	CASSPQGSETQYF
NA	TRBV30	TRBJ1-2	CAAGLTNYGYTF
TRBD1	TRBV5-4	TRBJ1-2	CASSSPGQGWIGGYTF
NA	TRBV5-6	TRBJ1-2	CASSDPTGEGYTF
TRBD1	TRBV6-5	TRBJ1-1	CASSRDRGLRNEAFF
NA	TRBV6-2/TRBV6-3	TRBJ2-7	CASSYDSFYEQYF
TRBD1	TRBV3-1/TRBV3-2	TRBJ2-3	CASSTRQGAGWTQYF
NA	TRBV25-1	TRBJ2-5	CASSERGRSIETQYF
TRBD1	TRBV27	TRBJ1-1	CASSFDRVNTEAFF
TRBD2	TRBV11-2	TRBJ2-1	CASSLDSGRAHEQFF
TRBD2	TRBV3-1/TRBV3-2	TRBJ2-6	CASSKAGGNSGANVLTF
NA	TRBV2	TRBJ1-1	CASTRSGRTEAFF
NA	TRBV7-2	TRBJ2-7	CASSLYPPGGSSSYEQYF
NA	TRBV5-1	TRBJ2-5	CASSLFIQETQYF
NA	TRBV28	TRBJ1-2	CASSLGGVGYTF
NA	TRBV27	TRBJ1-1	CASSFGGLGAEAFF
NA	TRBV30	TRBJ1-5	CAWSVKSLSNQPQHF
NA	TRBV2	TRBJ1-6	CASSPGLNSPLHF
TRBD2	TRBV4-2	TRBJ2-7	CASSQDTSGSYEQYF
TRBD2	TRBV2	TRBJ2-7	CASSGWTSGYEQYF
TRBD1	TRBV28	TRBJ1-6	CASTLTGENSPLHF
NA	TRBV4-3	TRBJ2-2	CASSQEAGELFF
NA	TRBV27	TRBJ1-2	CASSGRGDGYTF
NA	TRBV14	TRBJ2-6	CASSQVGKAGANVLTF
NA	TRBV7-2	TRBJ1-5	CASSLSWGVAPQHF
TRBD1	TRBV19	TRBJ1-2	CASRGTGDSANYGYTF
TRBD1	TRBV9	TRBJ2-5	CASSVTQGAQETQYF
TRBD2	TRBV9	TRBJ2-2	CASSPRLAASNTGELFF